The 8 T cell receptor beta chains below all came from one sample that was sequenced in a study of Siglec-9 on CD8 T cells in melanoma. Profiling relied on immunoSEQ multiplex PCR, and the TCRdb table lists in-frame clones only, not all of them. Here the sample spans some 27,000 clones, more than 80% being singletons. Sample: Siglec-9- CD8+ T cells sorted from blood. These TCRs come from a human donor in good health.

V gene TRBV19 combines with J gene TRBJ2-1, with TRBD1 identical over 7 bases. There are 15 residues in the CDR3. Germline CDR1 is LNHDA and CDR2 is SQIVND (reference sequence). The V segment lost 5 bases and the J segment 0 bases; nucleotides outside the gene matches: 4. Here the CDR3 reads CASSLRDSSYNEQFF. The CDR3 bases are TGTGCCAGTAGTCTCCGGGACAGCTCCTACAATGAGCAGTTCTTC.

CDR3 bases: TGTGCCAGCAGCTTAGTGCCAGGTATGAGGGAGCAGTACTTC. The encoded protein is CASSLVPGMREQYF. The genes are TRBV7-8 and TRBJ2-7; D unclear. The CDR3 runs to 14 residues. The germline CDR1 and CDR2 sequences are SGHVS and FQNEAQ. V gave up 1 base and J gave up 7 bases, with 14 bases separating them.

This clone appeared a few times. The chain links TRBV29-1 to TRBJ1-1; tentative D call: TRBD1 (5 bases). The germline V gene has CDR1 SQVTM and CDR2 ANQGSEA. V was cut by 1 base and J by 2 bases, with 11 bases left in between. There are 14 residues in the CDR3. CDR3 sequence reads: CSVEGRRANTEAFF. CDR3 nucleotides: TGCAGCGTTGAAGGGCGCAGGGCCAACACTGAAGCTTTCTTT.

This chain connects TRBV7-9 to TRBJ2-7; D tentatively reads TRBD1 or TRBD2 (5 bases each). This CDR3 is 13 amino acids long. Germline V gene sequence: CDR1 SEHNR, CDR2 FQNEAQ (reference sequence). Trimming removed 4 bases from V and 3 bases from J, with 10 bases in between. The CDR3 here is CASSSRDLYEQYF. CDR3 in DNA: TGTGCCAGCAGCTCCAGGGACCTCTACGAGCAGTACTTC. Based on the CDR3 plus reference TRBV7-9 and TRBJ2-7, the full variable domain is DTGVSQNPRHKITKRGQNVTFRCDPISEHNRLYWYRQTLGQGPEFLTYFQNEAQLEKSRLLSDRFSAERPKGSFSTLEIQRTEQGDSAMYLCASSSRDLYEQYFGPGTRLTVT.

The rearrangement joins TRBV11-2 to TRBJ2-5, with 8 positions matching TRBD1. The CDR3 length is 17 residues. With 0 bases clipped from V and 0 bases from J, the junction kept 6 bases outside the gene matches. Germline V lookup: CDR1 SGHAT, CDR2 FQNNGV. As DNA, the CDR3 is TGTGCCAGCAGCTTAGATAGGACAGGGCCCTACCAAGAGACCCAGTACTTC. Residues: CASSLDRTGPYQETQYF.

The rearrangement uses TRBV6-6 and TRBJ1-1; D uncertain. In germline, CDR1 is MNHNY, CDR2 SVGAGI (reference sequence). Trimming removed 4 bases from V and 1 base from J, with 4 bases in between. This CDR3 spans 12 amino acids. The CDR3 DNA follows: TGTGCCAGCAGTTCGGGGAACACTGAAGCTTTCTTT. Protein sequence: CASSSGNTEAFF.

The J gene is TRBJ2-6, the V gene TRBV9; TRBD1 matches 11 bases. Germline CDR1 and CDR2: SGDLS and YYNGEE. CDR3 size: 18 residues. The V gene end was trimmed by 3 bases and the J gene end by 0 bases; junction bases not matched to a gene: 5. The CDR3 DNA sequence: TGTGCCAGCAGCGATAGAGGGACAGGGGGCTCTGGGGCCAACGTCCTGACTTTC. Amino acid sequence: CASSDRGTGGSGANVLTF.

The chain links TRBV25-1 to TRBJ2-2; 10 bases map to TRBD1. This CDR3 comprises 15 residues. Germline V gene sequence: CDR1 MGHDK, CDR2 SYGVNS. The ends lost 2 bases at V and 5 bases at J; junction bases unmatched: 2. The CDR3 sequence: CASSERDRGTGELFF. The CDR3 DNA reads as TGTGCCAGCAGTGAACGGGACAGGGGAACCGGGGAGCTGTTTTTT. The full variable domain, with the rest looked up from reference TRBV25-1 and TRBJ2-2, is EADIYQTPRYLVIGTGKKITLECSQTMGHDKMYWYQQDPGMELHLIHYSYGVNSTEKGDLSSESTVSRIRTEHFPLTLESARPSHTSQYLCASSERDRGTGELFFGEGSRLTVL.